What follows describes a single T cell receptor (beta chain). Spike-ins of synthetic TCR analog templates went into each PCR. Profiling relied on immunoSEQ multiplex PCR, and the TCRdb table lists in-frame clones only, not all of them. The sample consists of around 49,000 clones, approximately 78% of them appearing once. Noted time point: peripheral blood 6 weeks after treatment start. The data stem from a study of PD-L1 blockade in urothelial cancer. Study summary: Patients took up atezolizumab in 2014 at 1,200 mg intravenously every 3 weeks. Blood was evaluated 3 weeks (second dose) and 6 weeks after therapy began. Median T cell yield from blood was approximately 150,000.

The CDR3 runs to 16 residues. Germline CDR1 SGHVS, CDR2 FQNEAQ. Trimming took off 4 bases at V and 3 bases at J, with 18 bases between the two ends. The sequence came from a man in his fifties or sixties with urothelial cancer. This chain uses TRBV7-8 with TRBJ2-5; tentative D call: TRBD2 (5 bases). The specimen comprised PBMCs, sampled around atezolizumab (anti-PD-L1) treatment. The CDR3 here is CASSSIGQKAEETQYF. CDR3 nucleotides: TGTGCCAGCAGCTCCATAGGCCAGAAAGCGGAAGAGACCCAGTACTTC. The full variable domain, completed using reference TRBV7-8 and TRBJ2-5, is GAGVSQSPRYKVAKRGQDVALRCDPISGHVSLFWYQQALGQGPEFLTYFQNEAQLDKSGLPSDRFFAERPEGSVSTLKIQRTQQEDSAVYLCASSSIGQKAEETQYFGPGTRLLVL.